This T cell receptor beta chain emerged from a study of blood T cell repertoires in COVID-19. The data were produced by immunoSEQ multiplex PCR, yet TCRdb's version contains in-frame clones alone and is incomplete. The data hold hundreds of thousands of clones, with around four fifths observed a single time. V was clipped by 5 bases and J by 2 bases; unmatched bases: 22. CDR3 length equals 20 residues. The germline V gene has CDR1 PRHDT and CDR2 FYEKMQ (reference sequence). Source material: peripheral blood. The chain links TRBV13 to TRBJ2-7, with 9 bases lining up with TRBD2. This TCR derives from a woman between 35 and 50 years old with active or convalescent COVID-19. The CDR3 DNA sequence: TGTGCCAGCAGCCGTCTCATGTTATTAGCGGGGGCTTCGAGCCCCTACGAGCAGTACTTC. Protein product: CASSRLMLLAGASSPYEQYF.